The 21 T cell receptor beta chains below all came from one sample that was sequenced in a study of blood T cell repertoires in COVID-19. The protocol was immunoSEQ multiplex PCR, while the TCRdb copy is restricted to in-frame clones and leaves out a portion. The table has about 350,000 clones, around 90% seen once. Source material: peripheral blood. All receptors derive from a woman between 55 and 75 years old with COVID-19, enrolled during active disease.

The chain uses TRBV4-1 and TRBJ1-6; 8 bases map to TRBD1. The CDR3 consists of 15 residues. CDR1 MGHRA and CDR2 YSYEKL come from the germline V gene. Trimming took 3 bases from V and 6 from J; bases not matched to a gene: 4. The CDR3 coding sequence is TGCGCCAGCAGCCACCCCGACAGGGGTAATTCACCCCTCCACTTT. Its translation: CASSHPDRGNSPLHF.

J is TRBJ2-1 and V is TRBV5-1; 8 positions agree with TRBD1. The CDR3 is made up of 15 amino acids. Germline assignment: CDR1 SGHRS and CDR2 YFSETQ. J gave up 0 bases and V 5 bases, and 4 bases lay outside the gene matches. CDR3 residues: CASSYGQGSYNEQFF. The CDR3 DNA is TGCGCCAGCAGTTACGGACAGGGCTCCTACAATGAGCAGTTCTTC.

This clone has only a few counts. The chain is built from TRBV5-4 and TRBJ1-6; possibly TRBD1 for D (6 bases). The V gene lost 0 bases and the J gene lost 7 bases, with 11 bases spanning the gap. Germline V CDR1 and CDR2: SGHNT, YYREEE (reference sequence). The CDR3 covers 15 residues. The CDR3 is CASSLGGRNNSPLHF. In DNA form, the CDR3 reads TGTGCCAGCAGCTTGGGGGGGCGGAACAATTCACCCCTCCACTTT.

The V and J genes are TRBV5-4 and TRBJ1-5; TRBD1 agrees at 10 bases. Germline CDR1 is SGHNT and CDR2 is YYREEE (reference sequence). This CDR3 is 15 amino acids long. V shed 4 bases and J 4 bases; nucleotides not matched to a gene: 5. CDR3 sequence (DNA): TGTGCCAGCAGCCCGGACAGGGGGAAAAATCAGCCCCAGCATTTT. This encodes CASSPDRGKNQPQHF. Combining the CDR3 with reference TRBV5-4 and TRBJ1-5 gives the whole variable domain ETGVTQSPTHLIKTRGQQVTLRCSSQSGHNTVSWYQQALGQGPQFIFQYYREEENGRGNFPPRFSGLQFPNYSSELNVNALELDDSALYLCASSPDRGKNQPQHFGDGTRLSIL.

The chain combines TRBV5-5 with TRBJ1-4; 9 bases agree with TRBD1. V shed 3 bases and J 12 bases; nucleotides not matched to a gene: 15. Per germline, CDR1 SGHKS and CDR2 YYEKEE (reference sequence). This CDR3 is built from 16 residues. CDR3 amino acids: CASSSRLRDREYELFF. In nucleotides, the CDR3 is TGTGCCAGCAGCTCACGCCTCCGGGACAGGGAGTATGAACTGTTTTTT.

The CDR3 bases are TGTGCCAGCAGCTTTTTTACGGGGGGCCGAGCGGGTCAGCCCCAGCATTTT. Translating it yields CASSFFTGGRAGQPQHF. V is TRBV5-6 and J is TRBJ1-5, with D tentatively TRBD1 (6 bases). The V gene's germline CDR1 is SGHDT and CDR2 YYEEEE. V lost 2 bases and J lost 6, with 21 bases in between. This CDR3 is built from 17 residues.

CDR3 nucleotide sequence: TGCGCCAGCAGCTCCGGGACAAACTACGAGCAGTACTTC. Its translation is CASSSGTNYEQYF. The V and J genes are TRBV5-1 and TRBJ2-7; maybe TRBD1 (6 bases). CDR1 SGHRS and CDR2 YFSETQ come from the germline V gene. Trimming took 3 bases from V and 3 from J, leaving 10 bases between them. This CDR3 is 13 amino acids long.

V usage is TRBV2 and J usage is TRBJ1-1, with D possibly matching TRBD1 (6 bases). With 5 bases removed from V and 1 base from J, the gap between germline ends came to 11 bases. Germline CDR1 and CDR2: SNHLY and FYNNEI. This CDR3 is 14 amino acids long. The CDR3 region is CASSYGQKNTEAFF. CDR3 DNA: TGTGCCAGCAGTTATGGACAGAAGAACACTGAAGCTTTCTTT.

The chain links TRBV30 to TRBJ1-1, with TRBD1 matching over 10 bases. This CDR3 spans 14 amino acids. J was trimmed by 6 bases and V by 4 bases; bases with no gene match: 8. Germline V CDR1 and CDR2: GTSNPN, SVGIG (reference sequence). The CDR3 loop reads CAWTPDRGQSEAFF. The CDR3 DNA follows: TGTGCCTGGACTCCCGACAGGGGGCAATCTGAAGCTTTCTTT.

The chain joins TRBV11-2 to TRBJ2-1; D ambiguous. Germline CDR1 and CDR2: SGHAT and FQNNGV. The CDR3 contains 15 residues. V was trimmed by 5 bases and J by 4 bases, leaving 15 bases between them. The CDR3 reads CASSIPVGFYNEQFF. The CDR3 DNA sequence: TGTGCCAGCAGCATTCCAGTCGGGTTTTACAATGAGCAGTTCTTC. The variable domain in full, with the rest retrieved from reference TRBV11-2 and TRBJ2-1, is EAGVAQSPRYKIIEKRQSVAFWCNPISGHATLYWYQQILGQGPKLLIQFQNNGVVDDSQLPKDRFSAERLKGVDSTLKIQPAKLEDSAVYLCASSIPVGFYNEQFFGPGTRLTVL.

The rearrangement joins TRBV3-1 (or the pseudogene TRBV3-2) to TRBJ2-7; 7 bases map to TRBD1. Trimming cost V 2 bases and J 2 bases; bases outside gene matches: 3. CDR1 is LGHDT, CDR2 YNNKEL, per germline (reference sequence). This CDR3 has 14 amino acids. CDR3 DNA: TGTGCCAGCAGCCAAACAGGGGACCCCTACGAGCAGTACTTC. Translated, it gives CASSQTGDPYEQYF.

V gene TRBV4-1 combines with J gene TRBJ1-2; D is undetermined. Per germline, CDR1 MGHRA and CDR2 YSYEKL. The CDR3 loop spans 16 amino acids. The ends were cut back, 0 bases at V and 1 base at J, with 12 bases in the middle. In DNA form, the CDR3 reads TGCGCCAGCAGCCAAGAGTACGGTGCCGGTAACTATGGCTACACCTTC. Translation: CASSQEYGAGNYGYTF.

The chain carries TRBV18 and TRBJ1-2; no clear D gene. Between the trimmed V and J ends, which lost 4 bases and 4 bases, there was a span of 10 bases. The length of the CDR3 is 13 residues. The germline V gene has CDR1 KGHSH and CDR2 LQKENI. CDR3 residues: CASSQSGGYGYTF. As DNA, the CDR3 is TGTGCCAGCTCACAATCGGGAGGCTATGGCTACACCTTC.

This clone was counted once. The V gene is TRBV2, the J gene TRBJ2-7, with 9 bases fitting TRBD1. This CDR3 has 14 residues. Germline CDR1 and CDR2: SNHLY and FYNNEI. V was clipped by 4 bases and J by 4 bases; unmatched bases: 5. CDR3 DNA sequence: TGTGCCAGCAGTGGGCGTGACAGGGGGTACGAGCAGTACTTC. Translation: CASSGRDRGYEQYF.

The genes are TRBV4-2 and TRBJ1-2; D might be TRBD1 (5 bases). The length of the CDR3 is 14 residues. The V gene lost 2 bases and the J gene lost 8 bases, with 15 bases spanning the gap. The germline CDR1 and CDR2 sequences are LGHNA and YNFKEQ. This CDR3 reads CASSQLGTDDGYTF. The CDR3 DNA sequence: TGTGCCAGCAGCCAACTGGGGACTGATGACGGCTACACCTTC.

The rearrangement joins TRBV7-2 to TRBJ2-7; 8 nucleotides align to TRBD1. Germline-derived CDR1 and CDR2 are SGHTA and FQGNSA. Trimming at V came to 1 base and at J to 3 bases, leaving 2 bases not matched to a gene. The CDR3 extends over 14 amino acids. The chain's CDR3 is CASSLDRGSYEQYF. The DNA of the CDR3 is TGTGCCAGCAGCTTAGACAGGGGGAGCTACGAGCAGTACTTC.

This clone has only one observation. J is TRBJ2-4 and V is TRBV15; the D is unclear. CDR3 size: 14 residues. Per germline, CDR1 LNHNV and CDR2 YYDKDF (reference sequence). Trimming took 3 bases from V and 7 from J, leaving 13 bases between them. This CDR3 reads CATSRPSGGNIQYF. The CDR3 DNA is TGTGCCACCAGCAGGCCTTCCGGCGGTAACATTCAGTACTTC.

The chain recombines TRBV18 with TRBJ1-6; D is uncertain. From germline, CDR1 is KGHSH and CDR2 LQKENI. V was cut by 5 bases and J by 10 bases, with 9 bases left in between. The CDR3 spans 12 residues. The CDR3 sequence is CASSATKSPLHF. DNA for the CDR3: TGTGCCAGCTCAGCGACTAAATCACCCCTCCACTTT. Full variable domain (rest looked up from reference TRBV18 and TRBJ1-6): NAGVMQNPRHLVRRRGQEARLRCSPMKGHSHVYWYRQLPEEGLKFMVYLQKENIIDESGMPKERFSAEFPKEGPSILRIQQVVRGDSAAYFCASSATKSPLHFGNGTRLTVT.

This chain connects TRBV24-1 to TRBJ2-1, with 11 bases identical to TRBD2. There are 17 residues in the CDR3. Germline trimming cut 4 bases from V and 8 bases from J; bases unmatched to any gene: 12. Germline assignment: CDR1 KGHDR and CDR2 SFDVKD. The CDR3 loop reads CATSDWNSGGARDEQFF. The CDR3 DNA reads TGTGCCACCAGTGACTGGAATAGCGGGGGGGCTAGAGATGAGCAGTTCTTC.

The chain recombines TRBV9 with TRBJ1-1; no reliable D call. V lost 4 bases and J lost 0, with 4 bases in between. This CDR3 is 12 amino acids long. Germline V gene sequence: CDR1 SGDLS, CDR2 YYNGEE. The CDR3 coding sequence is TGTGCCAGCAGCAATATGAACACTGAAGCTTTCTTT. Its translation: CASSNMNTEAFF. Drawing the rest from reference TRBV9 and TRBJ1-1, the complete variable domain is DSGVTQTPKHLITATGQRVTLRCSPRSGDLSVYWYQQSLDQGLQFLIQYYNGEERAKGNILERFSAQQFPDLHSELNLSSLELGDSALYFCASSNMNTEAFFGQGTRLTVV.

Remarks on this clone: At the DNA level, this CDR3 is encoded by other sequences in the same sample as well. The J gene is TRBJ1-3, the V gene TRBV3-1 (or the pseudogene TRBV3-2); D not certain. This CDR3 spans 13 amino acids. Germline CDR1 reads LGHDT; CDR2 reads YNNKEL (reference sequence). Trimming left V 1 base short and J 4 bases short, with 5 bases between. The CDR3 DNA reads as TGTGCCAGCAGCCAAGTCGGGGGAAACACCATATATTTT. As protein: CASSQVGGNTIYF.